What follows are 29 T cell receptor beta chains derived from one specimen sequenced in a study of T cells after yellow fever vaccination. TCRdb called the 5' RACE reads again in MiXCR, with one record for every CDR3 protein. The data show some 320,000 distinct CDR3 sequences, around 10% seen once. Sequencing was performed on CD4+ T cells sorted from PBMCs, taken 45 days after the yellow fever booster vaccination. All receptors derive from a man between 18 and 29 years old who received the YFV17D yellow fever vaccine.

This clonotype was seen a few times. The rearrangement joins TRBV28 to TRBJ2-7, with D possibly being TRBD1 or TRBD2 (5 bases each). Trimming removed 7 bases from V and 0 bases from J, with 19 bases in between. The CDR3 totals 16 residues. The germline gives CDR1 MDHEN, CDR2 SYDVKM. CDR3 sequence (DNA): TGTGCCAGCACCCCGGGGAGATGGGGCGCCTCCTACGAGCAGTACGTC. This sequence encodes CASTPGRWGASYEQYV.

The V and J genes are TRBV10-3 and TRBJ2-3; 15 bases are shared with TRBD2. The CDR3 spans 17 residues. The germline V gene has CDR1 ENHRY and CDR2 SYGVKD. The junction had 9 bases not matched to a gene; V was cut back by 11 bases and J by 0 bases. CDR3: CAARPGLAGGSTDTQYF. As DNA, the CDR3 is TGTGCCGCTCGGCCGGGACTAGCGGGGGGCAGCACAGATACGCAGTATTTT.

This clonotype has more than one count but fewer than ten. This sequence joins TRBV10-3 and TRBJ1-6; D not certain. Germline V CDR1 and CDR2: ENHRY, SYGVKD. CDR3 length: 15 residues. V lost 2 bases and J lost 7, with 12 bases in between. Here the CDR3 reads CAISERSLGNSPLHF. The CDR3 DNA sequence: TGTGCCATCAGTGAGCGCAGTCTTGGCAATTCACCCCTCCACTTT.

In its sample, this clonotype was seen a few times. The chain has TRBV5-4 and TRBJ2-3; the match to TRBD2 covers 7 bases. V shed 4 bases and J 1 base; nucleotides not matched to a gene: 9. The CDR3 loop spans 16 amino acids. CDR1 is SGHNT and CDR2 is YYREEE in the germline V gene (reference sequence). The chain's CDR3 is CASSLQLGGGTDTQYF. CDR3 sequence (DNA): TGTGCCAGCAGCCTCCAACTGGGAGGGGGCACAGATACGCAGTATTTT. Based on the CDR3 plus reference TRBV5-4 and TRBJ2-3, the full variable domain is ETGVTQSPTHLIKTRGQQVTLRCSSQSGHNTVSWYQQALGQGPQFIFQYYREEENGRGNFPPRFSGLQFPNYSSELNVNALELDDSALYLCASSLQLGGGTDTQYFGPGTRLTVL.

This clonotype was found many times. The CDR3 region has the DNA TGCGCCAGCAGCTTAAGTCTAGACGGGGAGCTGTTTTTT. This gives the protein CASSLSLDGELFF. V usage is TRBV5-1 and J usage is TRBJ2-2; the D is unclear. With 2 bases removed from V and 7 bases from J, the gap between germline ends came to 9 bases. Germline V gives CDR1 SGHRS, CDR2 YFSETQ. The CDR3 is 13 amino acids. The full variable domain, with the rest looked up from reference TRBV5-1 and TRBJ2-2, is KAGVTQTPRYLIKTRGQQVTLSCSPISGHRSVSWYQQTPGQGLQFLFEYFSETQRNKGNFPGRFSGRQFSNSRSEMNVSTLELGDSALYLCASSLSLDGELFFGEGSRLTVL.

The chain links TRBV10-3 to TRBJ1-1, with 10 nucleotides matching TRBD1. The CDR3 runs to 14 residues. Germline CDR1 reads ENHRY; CDR2 reads SYGVKD. V lost 6 bases and J lost 8; bases outside the gene matches: 9. The CDR3 region is CAIRGDRGFSEAFF. The DNA for the CDR3 is TGTGCCATCAGAGGGGACAGGGGATTTTCCGAAGCTTTCTTT.

This clonotype came up a few times. V gene TRBV20-1 combines with J gene TRBJ2-7, with TRBD1 matching over 7 bases. There are 13 residues in the CDR3. The germline gives CDR1 DFQATT, CDR2 SNEGSKA (reference sequence). V trimming: 5 bases; J trimming: 1 base; junction bases outside the gene matches: 5. CDR3 sequence reads: CSAGTDRSYEQYV. Here the CDR3 DNA reads TGCAGTGCTGGGACAGATCGATCCTACGAGCAGTACGTC.

This clonotype has ten or more counts. V gene TRBV15 combines with J gene TRBJ2-2; 7 bases fit TRBD2. CDR1 is LNHNV, CDR2 YYDKDF, per germline (reference sequence). With 1 base clipped from V and 8 bases from J, the junction kept 10 bases outside the gene matches. The CDR3 contains 16 residues. In nucleotides, the CDR3 is TGTGCCACCAGCAGAGGGCTAGCGGCAATGACGGGGGAGCTGTTTTTT. Its translation: CATSRGLAAMTGELFF.

V usage is TRBV5-1 and J usage is TRBJ2-3; perhaps TRBD1 as D (6 bases). Trimming shortened V by 3 bases and J by 2 bases, and 13 bases separated the two germline ends. CDR1 is SGHRS, CDR2 YFSETQ, per germline. CDR3 size: 15 residues. The CDR3: CASSSRTDSTDTQYF. CDR3 DNA sequence: TGCGCCAGCAGCTCGAGGACAGATTCCACAGATACGCAGTATTTT.

This clonotype was seen more than once but under ten times. The rearrangement joins TRBV20-1 to TRBJ2-1, with D possibly TRBD2 on 5 matching bases. The CDR3 is made up of 13 amino acids. V lost 3 bases, J lost 5 bases, and 11 bases lay in between. CDR1 and CDR2 (germline): DFQATT, SNEGSKA (reference sequence). The CDR3 DNA reads as TGCAGTGCTAGCAGGCGGGCTAACAATGAGCAGTTCTTC. Its translation: CSASRRANNEQFF.

There are a few counts of this clonotype. The CDR3, as DNA: TGCGCCAGCAGCCAATCCGGAAGCAGGACAGGGGCCAACGAGCAGTACTTC. It translates to CASSQSGSRTGANEQYF. The chain recombines TRBV4-1 with TRBJ2-7, with 9 bases aligning to TRBD1. V was clipped by 2 bases and J by 5 bases; unmatched bases: 13. The CDR3 is made up of 17 amino acids. Germline V CDR1 and CDR2: MGHRA, YSYEKL.

CDR3 DNA: TGTGCCATCGGGAACGAGCCGTACGCAGATACGCAGTATTTT. Translating it yields CAIGNEPYADTQYF. V is TRBV10-3 and J is TRBJ2-3; no clear D. The CDR3 length is 14 residues. V shed 8 bases and J shed 4 bases, with 16 bases lying between them. CDR1 is ENHRY, CDR2 SYGVKD, per germline.

This clonotype has only a few counts. V and J are TRBV6-6 and TRBJ1-1; D perhaps matches TRBD1 (5 bases). Germline-derived CDR1 and CDR2 are MNHNY and SVGAGI (reference sequence). The CDR3 spans 12 residues. This CDR3 is CVGEGNNGEAFF. CDR3 sequence (DNA): TGTGTAGGGGAGGGGAACAATGGTGAAGCTTTCTTT.

The V gene is TRBV5-6, the J gene TRBJ1-4, with 7 bases that match TRBD1. The CDR3 totals 15 residues. Germline V gene data show CDR1 as SGHDT and CDR2 as YYEEEE. After removal of 4 bases from V and 8 bases from J, the junction contained 11 bases not matched to a gene. The CDR3 protein is CASSGAGTAEEKLFF. DNA of the CDR3: TGTGCCAGCAGCGGCGCCGGGACAGCAGAAGAAAAACTGTTTTTT.

This clonotype was counted at least ten times. J is TRBJ2-5 and V is TRBV5-5; D tentatively fits TRBD1 or TRBD2 (5 bases each). CDR3 length equals 13 residues. The germline CDR1 and CDR2 sequences are SGHKS and YYEKEE (reference sequence). Trimming shortened V by 4 bases and J by 2 bases, and 9 bases separated the two germline ends. CDR3 residues: CASSEGPQETQYF. CDR3 DNA: TGTGCCAGCAGCGAGGGGCCTCAAGAGACCCAGTACTTC. The entire variable domain, with the rest obtained from reference TRBV5-5 and TRBJ2-5, is as follows: DAGVTQSPTHLIKTRGQQVTLRCSPISGHKSVSWYQQVLGQGPQFIFQYYEKEERGRGNFPDRFSARQFPNYSSELNVNALLLGDSALYLCASSEGPQETQYFGPGTRLLVL.

This clonotype was picked up a small number of times. This sequence joins TRBV5-1 and TRBJ1-1; 8 bases line up with TRBD1. The germline gives CDR1 SGHRS, CDR2 YFSETQ. The CDR3 runs 15 residues. V dropped 3 bases and J dropped 1; count of bases not matched to a gene: 5. This CDR3 is CASSYLGQGNTEAFF. The CDR3 nucleotides are TGCGCCAGCAGCTATCTAGGACAGGGGAACACTGAAGCTTTCTTT.

The chain is built from TRBV27 and TRBJ2-7; D might be TRBD1 (6 bases). The V and J ends lost 1 base and 3 bases respectively, with 10 bases between them. Germline values: CDR1 MNHEY, CDR2 SMNVEV (reference sequence). This CDR3 is built from 14 residues. The CDR3, as DNA: TGTGCCAGCAGTTTATACAGGGACCTCTACGAGCAGTACGTC. Translation: CASSLYRDLYEQYV.

This clonotype came up a few times. This rearrangement joins TRBV5-1 to TRBJ1-1, with 8 nucleotides matching TRBD1. From germline, CDR1 is SGHRS and CDR2 YFSETQ. The CDR3 extends over 16 amino acids. Germline trimming cut 0 bases from V and 5 bases from J; bases unmatched to any gene: 9. CDR3 sequence (DNA): TGCGCCAGCAGCTTGGGGCTGTACGGACAGGGAACTGAAGCTTTCTTT. Encoded protein: CASSLGLYGQGTEAFF.

This clonotype was detected only a few times. The chain links TRBV20-1 to TRBJ2-3, with 12 bases lining up with TRBD2. V was pared by 5 bases and J by 0 bases, with 15 bases of the junction left unmatched. CDR1 and CDR2 from the germline V gene are DFQATT and SNEGSKA (reference sequence). The CDR3 is 19 residues long. The CDR3: CSASPASGGALFSTDTQYF. The CDR3, as DNA: TGCAGTGCTTCCCCAGCTAGCGGGGGGGCACTATTTAGCACAGATACGCAGTATTTT.

This clonotype was detected only a few times. This sequence joins TRBV5-1 and TRBJ2-2; TRBD2 matches at 10 bases. In germline, CDR1 is SGHRS, CDR2 YFSETQ. The CDR3 totals 16 residues. After removal of 1 base from V and 4 bases from J, the junction contained 4 bases not matched to a gene. The chain's CDR3 is CASSLTSGDVTGELFF. CDR3 in DNA: TGCGCCAGCAGCTTGACTAGCGGGGATGTCACCGGGGAGCTGTTTTTT.

This chain uses TRBV9 with TRBJ1-2; 7 bases line up with TRBD1. CDR1 and CDR2 (germline): SGDLS, YYNGEE. V lost 1 base and J lost 6; bases outside the gene matches: 6. The CDR3 sequence is 14 residues long. The CDR3 DNA is TGTGCCAGCAGCGTAAGGACAGGAGGCGATGGCTACACCTTC. Translation gives CASSVRTGGDGYTF.

The V and J genes are TRBV2 and TRBJ2-2, with 7 bases lining up with TRBD1. This CDR3 region has 14 residues. Trimming took 6 bases from V and 8 from J; bases not matched to a gene: 9. The germline CDR1 and CDR2 sequences are SNHLY and FYNNEI. Here the CDR3 reads CASSKRTGQGELFF. The CDR3 coding sequence is TGTGCCAGCAGCAAAAGGACGGGACAGGGGGAGCTGTTTTTT.

V usage is TRBV7-2 and J usage is TRBJ1-5; unclear D gene. In germline, CDR1 is SGHTA, CDR2 FQGNSA. The CDR3 loop spans 15 amino acids. The V gene lost 1 base and the J gene lost 2 bases, with 9 bases spanning the gap. The CDR3 bases are TGTGCCAGCAGCTTAGGGGCCACTGGCAATCAGCCCCAGCATTTT. Translation gives CASSLGATGNQPQHF.

This clonotype showed up just a few times. V and J are TRBV4-1 and TRBJ1-4; D may be TRBD1 (5 bases). This CDR3 comprises 17 residues. V lost 1 base and J lost 10, with 22 bases in between. CDR1 and CDR2 (germline): MGHRA, YSYEKL. This CDR3 reads CASSQGTGAWISGKLFF. CDR3 in DNA: TGCGCCAGCAGCCAAGGGACCGGGGCTTGGATTAGTGGAAAACTGTTTTTT.

This clonotype has more than one count but fewer than ten. V usage is TRBV6-2 or TRBV6-3 and J usage is TRBJ2-7, with D perhaps matching TRBD2 (6 bases). CDR3 size: 13 residues. The germline gives CDR1 MNHEY, CDR2 SVGEGT. V was pared by 6 bases and J by 9 bases, with 18 bases between. CDR3 DNA sequence: TGTGCCAGCAGATCCACGGGGGTGGACGGGCAGTACGTC. Residues: CASRSTGVDGQYV.

This clonotype was seen a handful of times. The V gene is TRBV13, the J gene TRBJ2-6, with TRBD1 as a possible D gene (5 bases). Trimming shortened V by 2 bases and J by 4 bases, and 12 bases separated the two germline ends. CDR1 PRHDT and CDR2 FYEKMQ come from the germline V gene (reference sequence). This CDR3 is built from 16 residues. CDR3 nucleotides: TGTGCCAGCAGCTTACAGCAGGGCGCGGGGGCCAACGTCCTGACTTTC. Protein: CASSLQQGAGANVLTF. Full variable domain (remainder filled in from reference TRBV13 and TRBJ2-6): AAGVIQSPRHLIKEKRETATLKCYPIPRHDTVYWYQQGPGQDPQFLISFYEKMQSDKGSIPDRFSAQQFSDYHSELNMSSLELGDSALYFCASSLQQGAGANVLTFGAGSRLTVL.

This clonotype was found many times. This chain joins TRBV4-1 and TRBJ1-3; unclear D gene. The germline V gene encodes CDR1 MGHRA and CDR2 YSYEKL. Trimming removed 5 bases at V and 2 bases at J, with 13 bases between. This CDR3 comprises 15 residues. The CDR3 region is CASSFRVLTGNTIYF. The CDR3 DNA sequence: TGCGCCAGCAGCTTTCGGGTGCTAACTGGAAACACCATATATTTT.

The V call is TRBV6-2 or TRBV6-3, the J call TRBJ2-5; D gene ambiguous. V lost 2 bases and J 1 base, leaving 5 bases between the germline ends. CDR1 and CDR2 from the germline V gene are MNHEY and SVGEGT. The CDR3 contains 13 residues. CDR3: CASSYRIQETQYF. The CDR3 DNA is TGTGCCAGCAGTTACCGAATCCAAGAGACCCAGTACTTC.

The CDR3 here is CASRASGGPTDTQYF. The CDR3, as DNA: TGTGCCAGCAGAGCCTCAGGGGGGCCCACAGATACGCAGTATTTT. The chain uses TRBV27 and TRBJ2-3; possibly TRBD1 for D (7 bases). The CDR3 is 15 residues long. The germline V and J ends were trimmed by 6 bases and 2 bases, with 15 bases remaining between them. Germline V gene sequence: CDR1 MNHEY, CDR2 SMNVEV (reference sequence).